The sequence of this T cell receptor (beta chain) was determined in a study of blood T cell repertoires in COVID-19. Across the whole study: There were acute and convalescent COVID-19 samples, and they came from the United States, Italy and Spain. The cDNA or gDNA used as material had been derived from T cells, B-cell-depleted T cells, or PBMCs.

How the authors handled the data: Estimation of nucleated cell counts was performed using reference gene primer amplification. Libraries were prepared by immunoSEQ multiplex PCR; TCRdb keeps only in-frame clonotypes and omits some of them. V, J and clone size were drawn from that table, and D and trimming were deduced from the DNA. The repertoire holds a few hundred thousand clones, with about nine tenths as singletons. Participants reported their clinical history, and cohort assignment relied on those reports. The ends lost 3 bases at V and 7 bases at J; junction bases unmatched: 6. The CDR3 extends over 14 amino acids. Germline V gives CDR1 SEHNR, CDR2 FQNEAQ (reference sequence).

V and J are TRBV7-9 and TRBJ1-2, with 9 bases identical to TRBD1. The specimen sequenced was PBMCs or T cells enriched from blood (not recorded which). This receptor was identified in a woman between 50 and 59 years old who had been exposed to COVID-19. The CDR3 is CASSFLQGAGGYTF. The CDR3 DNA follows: TGTGCCAGCAGCTTCCTACAGGGGGCCGGTGGCTACACCTTC.